The T cell receptor beta chain described here comes from a study of PD-1 blockade in classical Hodgkin lymphoma (dated by TCRdb to the early 2020s). At the level of the whole study: Nivolumab dosing was 3 mg/kg intravenously every 2 weeks, continuing until either disease progression or unacceptable toxicity. To define a peripheral blood immune signature of response to PD-1 blockade in classical Hodgkin lymphoma, the study combined TCR beta sequencing with CyTOF. The study at large found these results: Baseline TCR diversity was reported as lower in newly diagnosed patients than in healthy donors, and lower still in relapsed/refractory patients. Trial patients with a complete response had baseline diversity similar to that of newly diagnosed patients, while partial responders and progressors had significantly lower diversity. A significant rise by C4D1 was seen in CD4+ but not CD8+ TCR diversity (p=0.0027 vs p=0.16), with the rise being most apparent in complete responders (p=0.02). Lower diversity was seen in patients whose nivolumab began less than 1 year after ASCT, and these patients were left out of later analyses so that immune reconstitution would not confound the results. The study was restricted to a single clinical trial cohort, and the causes of repertoire differences, possibly disease activity or prior therapy, were left undefined.

Points on this clone: This receptor's antigen is unknown. No per-base quality is available; no much larger clone lies one base away.

According to the study, the label for this sample's time point signals: cycle 4 day 1 (C4D1), after six to seven weeks of nivolumab. Every trial patient had relapsed following autologous stem cell transplantation, and prior brentuximab vedotin exposure was what differed among cohorts A, B and C. The trial cohort comprised 60 or so patients with relapsed/refractory classical Hodgkin lymphoma whose best overall responses were complete response, partial response or progressive disease. In the multi-cohort phase II CheckMate 205 trial, trial patients received single-agent nivolumab. Best overall response was determined by an independent review committee according to the 2007 International Working Group response criteria. Trial PBMCs were collected just before the start of nivolumab (C1D1) and during therapy at cycle 2 day 1 and cycle 4 day 1. After peripheral blood was drawn into 8 mL Vacutainer Cell Preparation Tubes, PBMCs were isolated by centrifugation and then cryopreserved.

Genomic DNA was isolated using the Qiagen DNeasy kit from unsorted PBMCs as well as from negatively selected CD4+ and CD8+ fractions. TCR beta CDR3 regions were subjected to amplification by immunoSEQ multiplex PCR with primers that anneal to V and J segments. Amplification bias was minimized using a synthetic immune receptor repertoire, and residual bias was removed computationally after sequencing. In the paper's pipeline: Repertoire diversity was quantified as the Shannon entropy index using custom Python scripts. The unsorted, CD4+ and CD8+ repertoires were each analyzed separately, with the exception of combined analyses, where CD4+ and CD8+ sequences were merged in silico. A clone was considered expanded if an increase in frequency of at least 2-fold after treatment relative to C1D1 was found, and a pseudocount of 0.5 was applied to clones undetected at baseline. Clones with 0 or 1 copy at C1D1 were classified as singleton clones, and clones with 2 or more copies were classified as non-singleton clones. Clones expanded in unsorted samples were assigned a CD4+, CD8+ or unknown annotation through matching of protein sequences in sorted samples from the same patient. Diversity changes from C1D1 to C4D1 were tested in paired samples using Wilcoxon tests. TCRdb took over this immuneACCESS table, retaining in-frame rearrangements with V and J assigned. Such tables are incomplete; in checked studies, under half of the missing clones stem from an unresolved V gene, and the remainder is unexplained. For V, J and clone size, that table is used; D and trimming come from the DNA. This sample comprises 20,000 or so clones, about 80% of them detected only once. Together, the top ten hold 6.2% of the sample.

The sequence derives from a human donor with classical Hodgkin lymphoma. The material was peripheral blood mononuclear cells (PBMCs), obtained before the fourth cycle of nivolumab.

The CDR3 in this case is CASSLFPSGVSYEQYF. The DNA sequence reads TGTGCCAGCAGCTTGTTCCCTAGCGGGGTCTCCTACGAGCAGTACTTC. This chain joins TRBV7-2 to TRBJ2-7, and 9 junction bases match TRBD2. Based on the germline V gene, the CDR1 and CDR2 sequences are SGHTA and FQGNSA. The CDR3 sequence holds 16 residues, the cysteine and phenylalanine included. The only DNA kept is the CDR3, 48 bases in frame from the first base. Trimming takes 3 bases off V and 0 bases off J; junction bases not matched to a gene: 6.